This T cell receptor beta chain was sequenced during a study of human thymus T cells (dated by TCRdb to the early 2020s). Study-wide context: The study used eight infant thymus samples plus four related peripheral blood samples to characterize TCR alpha and beta repertoires. The cohort included a handful of male and a couple of female infants, with donor ages spanning 7 to 244 days.

Here is what the overall study found, with its caveats: Both the thymic and the peripheral blood repertoires appeared to show biased V and J gene segment usage. Thymus samples yielded on average about 810,000 unique TCRB clonotypes, compared with around 79,000 from blood samples.

Concerning this clone: The specificity of this receptor is unknown. No much larger clonotype is one base removed from it; base qualities were not supplied.

Using the immunoSEQ multiplex PCR assay, the TCRB and TCRAD loci were amplified from a standardized quantity of quality-controlled genomic DNA. The amplicons spanned the V(D)J region and were long enough to cover the CDR3 and allow V and J genes to be identified. The commercial immunoSEQ service was used to sequence amplicons on an Illumina platform. The authors' analysis ran thus. Primer bias and sequencing errors were corrected as previously described, and TCRAD and TCRB were defined on the basis of the IMGT database. The repertoires were analysed using immunoSEQ Analyzer 3.0 and VDJTools for basic statistics, V/J segment usage, diversity estimates, rarefaction and pairwise overlap. Diversity was estimated using the Chao1, ChaoE, Efron-Thisted, Shannon and inverse Simpson indices, and was also estimated on datasets down-sampled to the size of the smallest sample. Repertoire overlap was assessed by strict matching of CDR3 nucleotide sequence, V gene and J gene, and clustering was done by Jaccard-based multidimensional scaling. TCRdb took over this immuneACCESS table, retaining in-frame rearrangements with V and J assigned. Such tables are incomplete; in checked studies, under half of the missing clones stem from an unresolved V gene, and the remainder is unexplained. For V, J and clone size, that table is used; D and trimming come from the DNA. The sample records approximately 46,000 clones, 95% of which are singletons. The ten largest clonotypes hold about 0.16% of the sample.

Immunologically healthy infants undergoing open corrective cardiac surgery for congenital heart defects in Finland were used as donors. During surgery, a small roughly 0.45-1 mL aliquot of peripheral blood was collected from four of the eight donors. Genomic DNA from blood samples was extracted from all available leukocytes rather than from a fixed cell number. ACK lysis buffer was used to clear erythrocytes from the blood, and the leukocytes were then kept as pellets at -70 degrees C. A QIAsymphony instrument was used to extract genomic DNA from frozen cell pellets. The germline V gene (reference sequence) gives CDR1 as SGHKS and CDR2 as YYEKEE. The CDR3 goes from the cysteine to the phenylalanine over 14 residues. Of the read, only the CDR3 DNA is kept; its 42 bases are in frame from base 1. V was cut back by 0 bases and J by 4 bases, leaving a gap of 10 bases between them.

The sequence is built from TRBV5-5 and TRBJ1-2; a confident D gene designation cannot be given. The sequenced material came from blood. The clonotype originates from a girl less than two years old with a congenital heart defect but otherwise immunologically healthy. The nucleotide sequence reads TGTGCCAGCAGCTTGGCACAGTCATTCTATGGCTACACCTTC. It is translated as CASSLAQSFYGYTF.